This TCR beta chain was sequenced in a study of blood T cell repertoires in COVID-19. At the level of the study: Italy, Spain and the United States were the sources of the convalescent and acute COVID-19 samples. From T cells, B-cell-depleted T cells, or PBMCs came the material, which was cDNA or gDNA.

Authors' analysis steps: From reference gene primer amplification, estimates of nucleated cell counts were derived. Clones were read by immunoSEQ multiplex PCR, and TCRdb kept only the in-frame ones, dropping some. D and trimming were read from the DNA, whereas the V and J calls and clone size are those reported in that table. This table has some 140,000 clones, about 87% appearing once. This clone was picked up one time. The CDR3 runs 16 residues. The germline gives CDR1 SGDLS, CDR2 YYNGEE. V was pared by 3 bases and J by 4 bases, with 17 bases between. J is TRBJ1-3 and V is TRBV9; a weak D match, TRBD1 (6 bases). The TCR comes from a man between 50 and 59 years old with active COVID-19. The material sequenced was peripheral blood. CDR3 residues: CASSDTGPLVGNTIYF. As DNA, the CDR3 is TGTGCCAGCAGCGATACAGGGCCCCTTGTGGGAAACACCATATATTTT. The full variable domain, its missing parts supplied by reference TRBV9 and TRBJ1-3, is DSGVTQTPKHLITATGQRVTLRCSPRSGDLSVYWYQQSLDQGLQFLIQYYNGEERAKGNILERFSAQQFPDLHSELNLSSLELGDSALYFCASSDTGPLVGNTIYFGEGSWLTVV.